These 27 T cell receptor beta chains originate from one sample sequenced in a study of blood T cell repertoires in COVID-19. Measured with immunoSEQ multiplex PCR; TCRdb has only the in-frame clones, and not every one. Of around 40,000 clones listed, around 80% are singletons. Sequences were obtained from peripheral blood. The receptors originated from a man older than 75 with active or convalescent COVID-19.

The chain couples TRBV4-2 to TRBJ2-3; 14 bases match TRBD2. The CDR3 is made up of 15 amino acids. The V and J ends lost 1 base and 6 bases, in that order; junction bases with no gene match: 0. Germline values: CDR1 LGHNA, CDR2 YNFKEQ. The chain's CDR3 is CASSQGLAGGDTQYF. In nucleotides, the CDR3 is TGTGCCAGCAGCCAAGGACTAGCGGGGGGGGATACGCAGTATTTT.

The chain carries TRBV18 and TRBJ1-1; no reliable D call. This CDR3 region has 14 residues. V lost 1 base and J lost 0, with 6 bases in between. The germline gives CDR1 KGHSH, CDR2 LQKENI. The CDR3 nucleotides read TGTGCCAGCTCACCACAGCCCTTGAACACTGAAGCTTTCTTT. Its translation is CASSPQPLNTEAFF.

The gene calls are TRBV24-1 and TRBJ1-6; tentative D call: TRBD1 (5 bases). Germline CDR1 is KGHDR and CDR2 is SFDVKD. V was clipped by 3 bases and J by 0 bases, with 8 bases between them. The CDR3 is made up of 16 amino acids. This CDR3 reads CATSDGRGSYNSPLHF. In DNA, the CDR3 is TGTGCCACCAGTGATGGAAGGGGCTCCTATAATTCACCCCTCCACTTT.

The chain is built from TRBV9 and TRBJ1-2, with D maybe TRBD1 (6 bases). The CDR3 consists of 15 residues. Between the trimmed V and J ends, which lost 3 bases and 4 bases, there was a span of 16 bases. Germline assignment: CDR1 SGDLS and CDR2 YYNGEE. The CDR3 DNA reads as TGTGCCAGCAGCGCCCCGGCCAGGGGACCCTATGGCTACACCTTC. Amino acids: CASSAPARGPYGYTF. The full variable domain, in which reference TRBV9 and TRBJ1-2 provide the parts outside the CDR3, is DSGVTQTPKHLITATGQRVTLRCSPRSGDLSVYWYQQSLDQGLQFLIQYYNGEERAKGNILERFSAQQFPDLHSELNLSSLELGDSALYFCASSAPARGPYGYTFGSGTRLTVV.

The chain combines TRBV7-6 with TRBJ2-1, with 9 bases fitting TRBD1. The trim removed 5 bases at V and 9 bases at J, leaving 11 bases unmatched. The CDR3 is 15 amino acids. CDR1 SGHVS and CDR2 FNYEAQ come from the germline V gene. The DNA of the CDR3 is TGTGCCAGCAGCAGCGATGGGACAGGGTATGGTGAGCAGTTCTTC. Translation: CASSSDGTGYGEQFF.

The chain has TRBV5-4 and TRBJ2-3; 11 bases match TRBD2. V gave up 2 bases and J gave up 2 bases; unmatched junction bases: 1. The CDR3 runs 15 residues. CDR1 and CDR2 from the germline V gene are SGHNT and YYREEE (reference sequence). The CDR3 DNA follows: TGTGCCAGCAGCTTTAGCGGGGGGGACACAGATACGCAGTATTTT. Amino acid sequence: CASSFSGGDTDTQYF.

The J gene is TRBJ2-2, the V gene TRBV21-1; the table's D gene call, TRBD1, was not cross checked with the DNA. TRBV21-1 is a listed pseudogene. This CDR3 has 16 residues. DNA of the CDR3: TGTGCCAGCAGCAAAGGTATGACAGGGCGTACCGGGGAGCTGTTTTTT. It specifies CASSKGMTGRTGELFF.

Turning to this clone: The sample carries other DNA sequences with the same CDR3. The chain links TRBV29-1 to TRBJ2-7, with D perhaps matching TRBD1 (5 bases). Trimming removed 4 bases from V and 2 bases from J, with 9 bases in between. Germline CDR1 SQVTM, CDR2 ANQGSEA. The CDR3 is 12 amino acids. Here the CDR3 DNA reads TGCAGCGTTGGGGGCAGAGCCTACGAGCAGTACTTC. Translated: CSVGGRAYEQYF.

The genes are TRBV21-1 and TRBJ2-7; TRBD2 was called by the table and not checked on the DNA. TRBV21-1 is a pseudogene locus. CDR3 length equals 14 residues. The CDR3 spells CASSPRSGGYEQYF. DNA of the CDR3: TGTGCCAGCAGCCCTCGGAGTGGCGGCTACGAGCAGTACTTC.

The chain couples TRBV29-1 to TRBJ2-3, with TRBD1 matching over 10 bases. This CDR3 is built from 18 residues. V trimming: 0 bases; J trimming: 4 bases; junction bases outside the gene matches: 13. Germline V CDR1 and CDR2: SQVTM, ANQGSEA. This CDR3 reads CSVEDPRTGGRAADTQYF. The CDR3 region has the DNA TGCAGCGTTGAAGACCCCAGGACAGGGGGTAGGGCGGCAGATACGCAGTATTTT.

The V call is TRBV7-9, the J call TRBJ1-1; D not resolved. The CDR3 loop spans 13 amino acids. The germline gives CDR1 SEHNR, CDR2 FQNEAQ (reference sequence). V was clipped by 5 bases and J by 5 bases, with 12 bases between them. CDR3 DNA: TGTGCCAGCAGCCCAGGTACGTGGACTGAAGCTTTCTTT. Translating gives CASSPGTWTEAFF.

V is TRBV14 and J is TRBJ1-1, with D possibly matching TRBD1 (5 bases). V dropped 0 bases and J dropped 3 bases, with 8 bases sitting between them. The CDR3 totals 14 residues. Germline CDR1 and CDR2: SGHDN and FVKESK. The CDR3 here is CASSQDAGHTEAFF. The CDR3 nucleotides are TGTGCCAGCAGCCAAGACGCAGGGCACACTGAAGCTTTCTTT.

The CDR3 protein is CAISDYRGILRAFF. CDR3 sequence (DNA): TGTGCCATCAGCGACTACAGGGGAATATTGCGGGCTTTCTTT. This chain uses TRBV10-3 with TRBJ1-1, with TRBD1 matching over 7 bases. The CDR3 extends over 14 amino acids. The trim removed 6 bases at V and 11 bases at J, leaving 15 bases unmatched. Germline V CDR1 and CDR2: ENHRY, SYGVKD.

This chain connects TRBV28 to TRBJ2-3; D call uncertain. This CDR3 spans 12 amino acids. V was shortened by 2 bases and J by 5 bases, with 5 bases between the two germline ends. Germline V gene sequence: CDR1 MDHEN, CDR2 SYDVKM. The chain's CDR3 is CASSLSEDTQYF. The CDR3 nucleotides are TGTGCCAGCAGTTTAAGCGAAGATACGCAGTATTTT.

This chain uses TRBV5-1 with TRBJ2-7; weak D call: TRBD1 (7 bases). V lost 4 bases and J lost 3, with 20 bases in between. CDR3 length: 16 amino acids. From germline, CDR1 is SGHRS and CDR2 YFSETQ. In nucleotides, the CDR3 is TGCGCCAGCAGCCAAGGAGGGGTGACAGGGTTCTACGAGCAGTACTTC. This translates into CASSQGGVTGFYEQYF.

This chain connects TRBV5-4 to TRBJ2-1, with TRBD2 matching over 7 bases. Trimming took 2 bases from V and 4 from J; bases not matched to a gene: 6. This CDR3 has 15 amino acids. The germline CDR1 and CDR2 sequences are SGHNT and YYREEE (reference sequence). CDR3 loop: CASSFPGGLYNEQFF. CDR3 nucleotides: TGTGCCAGCAGCTTCCCGGGGGGTTTATACAATGAGCAGTTCTTC.

The V call is TRBV19, the J call TRBJ1-5; 10 bases fit TRBD1. The CDR3 runs to 20 residues. In germline, CDR1 is LNHDA, CDR2 SQIVND (reference sequence). Trimming cost V 6 bases and J 2 bases; bases outside gene matches: 19. CDR3 in DNA: TGTGCCAGTAGGGAACAAACCGGGACAGGGGTTTTCGGAGGCAATCAGCCCCAGCATTTT. It is translated as CASREQTGTGVFGGNQPQHF.

This chain uses TRBV4-3 with TRBJ2-2, with TRBD2 matching 8 bases. Unmatched junction bases numbered 8, after V lost 1 base and J lost 7 bases. Germline assignment: CDR1 LGHNA and CDR2 YSLEER. This CDR3 has 16 amino acids. In DNA, the CDR3 is TGCGCCAGCAGCCAAGTCTGGCGGGGGGCCGACGGGGAGCTGTTTTTT. Amino acids: CASSQVWRGADGELFF.

About this clone: At one end the junction does not follow the germline gene, possibly because of a read error. The J gene is TRBJ2-3, the V gene TRBV28; no definite D call. The CDR3 has 13 residues. CDR1 and CDR2 (germline): MDHEN, SYDVKM. DNA of the CDR3: TGTGCCACCAGCCGAGGCTTTCGCACTGATCAACATTTT. Protein: CATSRGFRTDQHF.

This rearrangement joins TRBV28 to TRBJ2-3, with a tentative D call TRBD2 (5 bases). V shed 5 bases and J shed 2 bases, with 11 bases lying between them. Per germline, CDR1 MDHEN and CDR2 SYDVKM. This CDR3 has 14 residues. The CDR3 protein is CASSPDSDTDTQYF. Here the CDR3 DNA reads TGTGCCAGCAGTCCGGATAGCGACACAGATACGCAGTATTTT.

The CDR3 DNA reads TGTGCCAGCAGCGTAGGCCCCGGGAGGAGCGAGCAGTACTTC. This gives the protein CASSVGPGRSEQYF. The chain combines TRBV9 with TRBJ2-7, with TRBD2 matching 7 bases. Germline values: CDR1 SGDLS, CDR2 YYNGEE. There are 14 residues in the CDR3. After removal of 0 bases from V and 6 bases from J, the junction contained 6 bases not matched to a gene.

The rearrangement links TRBV20-1 to TRBJ1-6, with D tentatively TRBD1 (5 bases). V lost 6 bases to trimming and J lost 11 bases, with 11 bases between them. The CDR3 has 11 amino acids. Per germline, CDR1 DFQATT and CDR2 SNEGSKA (reference sequence). The CDR3 nucleotides are TGCAGTGCCAGGGTTGGGGCACCCCTCCACTTT. As protein: CSARVGAPLHF.

The chain carries TRBV6-5 and TRBJ2-7; D is undetermined. CDR3 length equals 12 residues. Per germline, CDR1 MNHEY and CDR2 SVGAGI. The V end lost 7 bases, the J end lost 4 bases, and 11 bases lay between the germline ends. The CDR3: CASTNRGYEQYF. In DNA form, the CDR3 reads TGTGCCAGCACCAACCGAGGATACGAGCAGTACTTC.

The chain is built from TRBV7-8 and TRBJ2-1; 8 bases fit TRBD1. V trimming: 8 bases; J trimming: 9 bases; junction bases outside the gene matches: 18. Per the germline V gene, CDR1 is SGHVS and CDR2 is FQNEAQ. This CDR3 contains 16 residues. The CDR3 DNA reads TGTGCCAGCCTCCCCGGGAGCGGCAGGGGGCGGGGTGAGCAGTTCTTC. It specifies CASLPGSGRGRGEQFF.

The chain has TRBV19 and TRBJ1-1, with 7 bases fitting TRBD1. CDR1 LNHDA and CDR2 SQIVND come from the germline V gene (reference sequence). Trimming at V came to 5 bases and at J to 1 base, leaving 4 bases not matched to a gene. The CDR3 runs to 14 residues. The CDR3 spells CASSFGDRNTEAFF. As DNA, the CDR3 is TGTGCCAGTAGTTTTGGGGACAGGAACACTGAAGCTTTCTTT.

This clone was counted between two and nine times. V is TRBV2 and J is TRBJ1-3, with TRBD1 identical over 9 bases. This CDR3 has 17 amino acids. V gave up 2 bases and J gave up 0 bases; unmatched junction bases: 5. Per germline, CDR1 SNHLY and CDR2 FYNNEI. The CDR3 loop is CASSERGQGFSGNTIYF. The DNA of the CDR3 is TGTGCCAGCAGTGAAAGGGGACAGGGATTCTCTGGAAACACCATATATTTT.

The rearrangement joins TRBV29-1 to TRBJ2-7, with 11 positions matching TRBD1. Germline V lookup: CDR1 SQVTM, CDR2 ANQGSEA. The CDR3 is 14 residues long. The V and J ends lost 6 bases and 1 base, in that order; junction bases with no gene match: 5. CDR3 loop: CSVAGTGGSYEQYF. In DNA form, the CDR3 reads TGCAGCGTAGCCGGGACAGGGGGATCCTACGAGCAGTACTTC.